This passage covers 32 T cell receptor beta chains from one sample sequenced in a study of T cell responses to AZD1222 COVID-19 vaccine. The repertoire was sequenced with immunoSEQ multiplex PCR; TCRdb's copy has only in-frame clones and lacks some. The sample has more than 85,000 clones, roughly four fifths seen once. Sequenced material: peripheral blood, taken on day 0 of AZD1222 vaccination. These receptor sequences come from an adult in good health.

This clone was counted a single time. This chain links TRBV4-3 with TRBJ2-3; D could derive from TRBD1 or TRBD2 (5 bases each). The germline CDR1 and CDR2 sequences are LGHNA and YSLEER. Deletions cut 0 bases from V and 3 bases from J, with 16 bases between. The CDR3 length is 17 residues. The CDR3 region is CASSQDLRGVKTDTQYF. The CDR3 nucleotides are TGCGCCAGCAGCCAAGATTTGAGGGGAGTTAAAACAGATACGCAGTATTTT.

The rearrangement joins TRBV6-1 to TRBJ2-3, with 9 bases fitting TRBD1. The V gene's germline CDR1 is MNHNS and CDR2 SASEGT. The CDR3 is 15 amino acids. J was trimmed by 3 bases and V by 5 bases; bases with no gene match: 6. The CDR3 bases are TGTGCCAGCAGTTGGACAGGGGAGGGAACAGATACGCAGTATTTT. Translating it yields CASSWTGEGTDTQYF.

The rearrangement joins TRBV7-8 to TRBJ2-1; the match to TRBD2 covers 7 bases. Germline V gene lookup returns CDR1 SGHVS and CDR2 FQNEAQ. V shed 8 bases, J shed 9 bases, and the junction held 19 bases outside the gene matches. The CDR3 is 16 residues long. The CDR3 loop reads CASGPWIVGGPSEQFF. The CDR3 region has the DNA TGTGCCAGCGGCCCATGGATAGTGGGAGGGCCAAGTGAGCAGTTCTTC.

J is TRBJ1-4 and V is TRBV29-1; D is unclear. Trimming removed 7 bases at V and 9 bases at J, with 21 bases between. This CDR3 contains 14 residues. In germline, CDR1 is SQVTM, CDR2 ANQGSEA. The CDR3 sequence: CSAEGAGYNQKLFF. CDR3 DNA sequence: TGCAGCGCCGAGGGAGCGGGGTACAATCAAAAACTGTTTTTT.

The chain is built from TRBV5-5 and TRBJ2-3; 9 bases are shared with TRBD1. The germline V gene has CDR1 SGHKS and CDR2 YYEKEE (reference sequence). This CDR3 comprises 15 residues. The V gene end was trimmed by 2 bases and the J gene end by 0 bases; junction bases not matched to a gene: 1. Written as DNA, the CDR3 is TGTGCCAGCAGCTTACAGGGGGCGAGCACAGATACGCAGTATTTT. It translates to CASSLQGASTDTQYF. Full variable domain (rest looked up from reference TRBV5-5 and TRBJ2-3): DAGVTQSPTHLIKTRGQQVTLRCSPISGHKSVSWYQQVLGQGPQFIFQYYEKEERGRGNFPDRFSARQFPNYSSELNVNALLLGDSALYLCASSLQGASTDTQYFGPGTRLTVL.

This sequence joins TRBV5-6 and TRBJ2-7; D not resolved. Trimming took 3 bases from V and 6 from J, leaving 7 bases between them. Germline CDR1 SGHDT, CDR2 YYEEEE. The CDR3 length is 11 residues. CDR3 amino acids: CASSSTREQYF. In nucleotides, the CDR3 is TGTGCCAGCAGCTCCACCCGCGAGCAGTACTTC.

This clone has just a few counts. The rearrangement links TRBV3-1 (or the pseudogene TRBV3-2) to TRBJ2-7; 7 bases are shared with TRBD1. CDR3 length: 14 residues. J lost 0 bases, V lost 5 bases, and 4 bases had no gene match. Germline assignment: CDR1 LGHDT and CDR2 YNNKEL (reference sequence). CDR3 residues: CASSNRQGSYEQYF. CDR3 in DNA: TGTGCCAGCAGCAATCGACAGGGCTCCTACGAGCAGTACTTC.

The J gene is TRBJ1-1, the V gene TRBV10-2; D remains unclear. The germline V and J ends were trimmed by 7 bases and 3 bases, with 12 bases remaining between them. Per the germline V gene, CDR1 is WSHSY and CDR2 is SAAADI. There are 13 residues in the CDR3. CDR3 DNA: TGCGCCAGCAATTTAGGTGAAGACACTGAAGCTTTCTTT. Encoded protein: CASNLGEDTEAFF.

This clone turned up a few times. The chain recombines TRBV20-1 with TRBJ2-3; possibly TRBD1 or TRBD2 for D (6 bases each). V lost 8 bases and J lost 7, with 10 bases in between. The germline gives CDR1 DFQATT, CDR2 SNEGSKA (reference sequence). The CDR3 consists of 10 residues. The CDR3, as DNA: TGCAGTCAAGGGGGGTATACGCAGTATTTT. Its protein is CSQGGYTQYF.

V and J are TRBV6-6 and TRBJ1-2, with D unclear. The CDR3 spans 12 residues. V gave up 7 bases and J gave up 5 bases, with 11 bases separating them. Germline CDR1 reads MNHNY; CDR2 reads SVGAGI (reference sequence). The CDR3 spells CASNEGSYGYTF. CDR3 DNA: TGTGCCAGCAACGAGGGATCGTATGGCTACACCTTC.

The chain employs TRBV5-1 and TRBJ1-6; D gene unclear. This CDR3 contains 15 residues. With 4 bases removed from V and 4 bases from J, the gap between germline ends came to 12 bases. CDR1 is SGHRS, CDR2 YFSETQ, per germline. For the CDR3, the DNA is TGCGCCAGCAGCCCCCAGACACGGTATAATTCACCCCTCCACTTT. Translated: CASSPQTRYNSPLHF.

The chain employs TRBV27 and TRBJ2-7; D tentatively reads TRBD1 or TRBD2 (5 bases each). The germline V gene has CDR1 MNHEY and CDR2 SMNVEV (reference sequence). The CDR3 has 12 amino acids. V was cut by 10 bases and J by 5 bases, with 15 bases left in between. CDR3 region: CATRGRSHEQYF. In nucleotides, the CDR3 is TGTGCCACCCGGGGACGGTCCCACGAGCAGTACTTC.

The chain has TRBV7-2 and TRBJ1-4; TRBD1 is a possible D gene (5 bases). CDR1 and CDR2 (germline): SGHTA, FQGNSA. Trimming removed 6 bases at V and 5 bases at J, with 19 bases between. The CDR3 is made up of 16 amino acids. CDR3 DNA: TGTGCCAGCAGTACATGGTCGGGGGATTCAAATGAAAAACTGTTTTTT. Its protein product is CASSTWSGDSNEKLFF.

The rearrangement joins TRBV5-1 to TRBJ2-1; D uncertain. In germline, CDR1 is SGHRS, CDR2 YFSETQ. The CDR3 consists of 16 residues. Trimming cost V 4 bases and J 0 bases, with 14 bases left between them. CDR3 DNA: TGCGCCAGCAGCCTCCGGCGGCCAGGCTCCTACAATGAGCAGTTCTTC. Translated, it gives CASSLRRPGSYNEQFF.

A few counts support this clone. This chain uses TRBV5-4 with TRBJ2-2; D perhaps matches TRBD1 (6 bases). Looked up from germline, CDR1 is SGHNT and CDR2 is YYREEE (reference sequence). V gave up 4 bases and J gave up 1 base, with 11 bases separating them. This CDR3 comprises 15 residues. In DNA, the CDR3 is TGTGCCAGCAGCGTGAGAGGGGGGAACACCGGGGAGCTGTTTTTT. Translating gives CASSVRGGNTGELFF.

CDR3 sequence reads: CASTARGVGSGNQPQHF. CDR3 DNA sequence: TGTGCCAGCACCGCCCGAGGGGTAGGGTCGGGCAATCAGCCCCAGCATTTT. The chain joins TRBV28 to TRBJ1-5; weak D call: TRBD1 (5 bases). Trimming pared 7 bases from V and 2 bases from J, leaving 21 bases between. Per the germline V gene, CDR1 is MDHEN and CDR2 is SYDVKM. The CDR3 has 17 residues. The full variable domain, its missing parts supplied by reference TRBV28 and TRBJ1-5, is DVKVTQSSRYLVKRTGEKVFLECVQDMDHENMFWYRQDPGLGLRLIYFSYDVKMKEKGDIPEGYSVSREKKERFSLILESASTNQTSMYLCASTARGVGSGNQPQHFGDGTRLSIL.

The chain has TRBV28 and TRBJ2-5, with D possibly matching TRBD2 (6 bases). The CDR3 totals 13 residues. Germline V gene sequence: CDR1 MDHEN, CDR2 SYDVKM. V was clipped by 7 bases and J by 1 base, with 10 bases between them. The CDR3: CASNPGGQETQYF. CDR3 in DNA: TGTGCCAGCAACCCCGGGGGCCAAGAGACCCAGTACTTC.

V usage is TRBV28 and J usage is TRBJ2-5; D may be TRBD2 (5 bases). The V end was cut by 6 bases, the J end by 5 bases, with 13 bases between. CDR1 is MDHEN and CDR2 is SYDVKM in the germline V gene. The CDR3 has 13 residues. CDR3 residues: CASRRTVRETQYF. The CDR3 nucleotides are TGTGCCAGCAGAAGGACTGTAAGGGAGACCCAGTACTTC. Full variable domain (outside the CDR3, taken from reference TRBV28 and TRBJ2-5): DVKVTQSSRYLVKRTGEKVFLECVQDMDHENMFWYRQDPGLGLRLIYFSYDVKMKEKGDIPEGYSVSREKKERFSLILESASTNQTSMYLCASRRTVRETQYFGPGTRLLVL.

The CDR3 coding sequence is TGTGCCAGCAGTTTAAGGAGACGGATAAATCAGCCCCAGCATTTT. Protein: CASSLRRRINQPQHF. V and J are TRBV28 and TRBJ1-5; D uncertain. There are 15 residues in the CDR3. Trimming took 2 bases from V and 4 from J, leaving 12 bases between them. Per germline, CDR1 MDHEN and CDR2 SYDVKM.

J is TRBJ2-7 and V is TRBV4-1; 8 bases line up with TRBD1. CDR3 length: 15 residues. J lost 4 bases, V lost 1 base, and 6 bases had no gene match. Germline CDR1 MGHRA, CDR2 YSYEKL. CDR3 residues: CASSQVLGQVYEQYF. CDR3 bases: TGCGCCAGCAGCCAAGTTCTGGGACAGGTTTACGAGCAGTACTTC.

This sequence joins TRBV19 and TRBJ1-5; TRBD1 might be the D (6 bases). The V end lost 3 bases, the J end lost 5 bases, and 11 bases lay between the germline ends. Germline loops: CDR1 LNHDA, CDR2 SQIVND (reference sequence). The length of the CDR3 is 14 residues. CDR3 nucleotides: TGTGCCAGTAGTATTATGGCAGGGGATCAGCCCCAGCATTTT. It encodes CASSIMAGDQPQHF.

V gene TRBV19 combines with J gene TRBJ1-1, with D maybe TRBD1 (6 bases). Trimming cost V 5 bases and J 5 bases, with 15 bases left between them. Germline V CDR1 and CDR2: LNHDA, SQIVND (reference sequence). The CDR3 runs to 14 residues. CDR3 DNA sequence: TGTGCCAGTAGTCTTGGGATCCAGGGGACTGAAGCTTTCTTT. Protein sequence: CASSLGIQGTEAFF.

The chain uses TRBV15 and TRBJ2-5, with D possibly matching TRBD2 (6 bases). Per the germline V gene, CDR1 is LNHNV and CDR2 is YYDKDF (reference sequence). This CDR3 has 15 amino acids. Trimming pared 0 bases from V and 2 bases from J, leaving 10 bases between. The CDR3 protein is CATSRDYAGQETQYF. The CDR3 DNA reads TGTGCCACCAGCAGAGATTATGCGGGGCAAGAGACCCAGTACTTC.

CDR3 coding DNA: TGTGCCAGCTCACCCAGGATGACTAGCGGTTCGGCAGATACGCAGTATTTT. Amino acid sequence: CASSPRMTSGSADTQYF. This chain joins TRBV18 and TRBJ2-3, with 9 bases aligning to TRBD2. V shed 3 bases, J shed 4 bases, and the junction held 11 bases outside the gene matches. CDR1 is KGHSH and CDR2 is LQKENI in the germline V gene. The CDR3 length is 17 residues.

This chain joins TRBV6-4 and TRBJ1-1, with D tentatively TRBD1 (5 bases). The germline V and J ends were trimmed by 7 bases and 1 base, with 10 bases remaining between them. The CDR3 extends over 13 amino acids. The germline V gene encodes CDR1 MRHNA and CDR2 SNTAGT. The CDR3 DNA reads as TGTGCCAGCATCCCGACAGCGAACACTGAAGCTTTCTTT. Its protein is CASIPTANTEAFF.

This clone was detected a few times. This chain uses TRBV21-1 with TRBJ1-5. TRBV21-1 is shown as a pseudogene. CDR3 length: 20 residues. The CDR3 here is CASSTSRQPGGFQGNQPQHF. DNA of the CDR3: TGTGCCAGCAGCACCTCGAGACAACCGGGGGGGTTCCAGGGCAATCAGCCCCAGCATTTT.

The CDR3 coding sequence is TGTGCCACCAGTGAAACCCCGTCAGGGGTCGGGAATCAGCCCCAGCATTTT. Its translation: CATSETPSGVGNQPQHF. The chain is built from TRBV24-1 and TRBJ1-5; TRBD1 is a possible D gene (6 bases). The CDR3 length is 17 residues. Trimming stripped 4 bases from V and 4 bases from J, with 19 bases between. CDR1 KGHDR and CDR2 SFDVKD come from the germline V gene.

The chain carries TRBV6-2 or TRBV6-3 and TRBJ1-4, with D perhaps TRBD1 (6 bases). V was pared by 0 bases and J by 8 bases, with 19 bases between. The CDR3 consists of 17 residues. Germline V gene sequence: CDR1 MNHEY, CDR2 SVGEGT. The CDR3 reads CASSYSIWGRENEKLFF. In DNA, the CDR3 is TGTGCCAGCAGTTACTCGATCTGGGGGCGAGAGAACGAAAAACTGTTTTTT.

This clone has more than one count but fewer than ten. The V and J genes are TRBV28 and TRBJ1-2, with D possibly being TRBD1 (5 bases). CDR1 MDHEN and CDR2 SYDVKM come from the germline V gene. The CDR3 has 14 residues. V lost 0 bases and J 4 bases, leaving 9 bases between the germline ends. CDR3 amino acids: CASSLWGVGYGYTF. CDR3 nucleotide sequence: TGTGCCAGCAGTTTATGGGGGGTAGGCTATGGCTACACCTTC.

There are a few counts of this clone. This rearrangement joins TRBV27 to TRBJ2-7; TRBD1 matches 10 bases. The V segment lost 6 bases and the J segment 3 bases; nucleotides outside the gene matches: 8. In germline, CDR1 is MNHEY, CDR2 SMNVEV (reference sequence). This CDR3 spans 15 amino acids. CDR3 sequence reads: CASSPNWDRGYEQYF. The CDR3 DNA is TGTGCCAGCAGCCCGAACTGGGACAGGGGCTACGAGCAGTACTTC.

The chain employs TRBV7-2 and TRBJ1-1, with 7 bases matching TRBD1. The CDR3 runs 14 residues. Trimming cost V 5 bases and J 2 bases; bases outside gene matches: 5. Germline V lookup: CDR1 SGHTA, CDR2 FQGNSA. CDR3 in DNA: TGTGCCAGCAGCACTCAGGGGGGTAACACTGAAGCTTTCTTT. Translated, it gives CASSTQGGNTEAFF.

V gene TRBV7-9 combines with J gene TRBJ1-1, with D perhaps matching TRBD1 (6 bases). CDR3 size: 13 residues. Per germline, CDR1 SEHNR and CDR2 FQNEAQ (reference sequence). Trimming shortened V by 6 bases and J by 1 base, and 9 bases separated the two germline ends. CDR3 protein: CASRSTGNTEAFF. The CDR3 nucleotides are TGTGCCAGCAGATCGACAGGGAACACTGAAGCTTTCTTT.